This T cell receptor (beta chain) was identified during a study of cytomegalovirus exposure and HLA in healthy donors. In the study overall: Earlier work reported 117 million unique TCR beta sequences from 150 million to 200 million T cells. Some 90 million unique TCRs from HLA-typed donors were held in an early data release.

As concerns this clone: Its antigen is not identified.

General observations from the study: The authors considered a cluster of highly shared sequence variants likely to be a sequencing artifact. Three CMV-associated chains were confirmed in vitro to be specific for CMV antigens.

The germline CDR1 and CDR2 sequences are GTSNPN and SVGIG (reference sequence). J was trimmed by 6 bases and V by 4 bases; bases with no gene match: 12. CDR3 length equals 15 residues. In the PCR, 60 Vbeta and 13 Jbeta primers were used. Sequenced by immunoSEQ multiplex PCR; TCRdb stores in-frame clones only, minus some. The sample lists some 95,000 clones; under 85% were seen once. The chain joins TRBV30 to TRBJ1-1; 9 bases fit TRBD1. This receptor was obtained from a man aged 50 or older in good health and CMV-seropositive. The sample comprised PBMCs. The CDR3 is CAWTKPGQGFPEAFF. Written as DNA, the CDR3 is TGTGCCTGGACGAAACCGGGACAGGGATTCCCTGAAGCTTTCTTT.